This T cell receptor beta chain was retrieved from a study of blood T cell repertoires in COVID-19. V was clipped by 5 bases and J by 3 bases; unmatched bases: 5. CDR3 length: 14 residues. CDR1 and CDR2 (germline): MGHRA, YSYEKL. Generated by immunoSEQ multiplex PCR, the TCRdb table keeps only in-frame clones and is missing some. The sample yields roughly 73,000 clones, more than 80% seen once. Sequences were obtained from peripheral blood. This TCR was recovered from a woman in her 70s with acute or convalescent COVID-19. The rearrangement joins TRBV4-1 to TRBJ2-3; 7 nucleotides line up with TRBD2. The CDR3 sequence is CASSAPGGTDTQYF. For the CDR3, the DNA is TGCGCCAGCAGCGCGCCGGGAGGAACAGATACGCAGTATTTT.